This is a list of T cell receptor beta chains from one sample in a study of T cells after yellow fever vaccination. MiXCR, run by TCRdb on the 5' RACE reads, gives a single entry per CDR3 protein. The data contain some 260,000 distinct CDR3 sequences, roughly 5% of them singletons. The starting material was CD4+ T cells sorted from PBMCs, obtained on the day of the yellow fever booster vaccination. Every receptor here comes from a man aged 18 to 30 who received the YFV17D yellow fever vaccine. CDR3s include the opening cysteine and the closing phenylalanine or tryptophan. A D gene is named only where the DNA matches it firmly.

TRBV20-1	-	TRBJ2-6	CSVSLSGANVLTF
TRBV20-1	-	TRBJ2-5	CSAPRGTGETQYF
TRBV10-3	TRBD1	TRBJ1-5	CAISTGGPNQPQHF
TRBV7-2	TRBD1	TRBJ1-5	CASSPRGQLHQPQHF
TRBV7-8	-	TRBJ1-5	CASSPGRSDQPQHF
TRBV6-5	-	TRBJ1-1	CASSTPGRTLSTEAFF
TRBV7-6	TRBD2	TRBJ2-5	CASSRGGTLQETQYF
TRBV7-3	-	TRBJ2-2	CASSLGGVNTGELFF
TRBV7-9	-	TRBJ2-7	CASSSIRGYHEQYF
TRBV11-2	-	TRBJ2-7	CASSPRSEQYF
TRBV10-3	TRBD1	TRBJ1-4	CAISGQGEEKLFF
TRBV19	-	TRBJ1-2	CASTRDRGSYGYTF
TRBV3-1	TRBD2	TRBJ2-1	CASSQDTLRGGLNEQFF
TRBV14	TRBD1	TRBJ1-3	CASSRHSRGLTGNTIYF
TRBV28	-	TRBJ2-1	CASSFRQGTSYNEQFF
TRBV20-1	-	TRBJ2-5	CSAITSEKGPETQYF
TRBV7-2	-	TRBJ1-1	CASSLVGEAFF
TRBV20-1	TRBD2	TRBJ2-3	CSARGLAGGSTDTQYF
TRBV5-4	-	TRBJ1-2	CASSLDTAYGYTF
TRBV29-1	TRBD1	TRBJ2-1	CSVDGTGGLWSYNEQFF
TRBV20-1	-	TRBJ1-6	CSARGPNNSPLHF
TRBV18	TRBD1	TRBJ2-2	CASSPETGTGELFF
TRBV6-2/TRBV6-3	-	TRBJ2-3	CASSYSPSAPDTQYF
TRBV7-2	-	TRBJ2-5	CASSLGGPKETQYF
TRBV12-3/TRBV12-4	TRBD1	TRBJ2-2	CASSSGTGSTGELFF
TRBV29-1	-	TRBJ1-2	CSARPEGSPNYGYTF
TRBV25-1	-	TRBJ2-5	CASSDVVGGGSQETQYF
TRBV12-3/TRBV12-4	-	TRBJ1-5	CASSSDDQPQHF
TRBV18	-	TRBJ1-1	CASSPPTGTNTEAFF
TRBV5-4	-	TRBJ2-1	CASSPDLASYNEQFF
TRBV5-1	TRBD2	TRBJ2-3	CASSFSGASPGDTQYF
TRBV30	-	TRBJ1-6	CAWSVVRTAKDPLHF
TRBV6-2/TRBV6-3	TRBD2	TRBJ2-1	CASSYSVTSPNEQFF
TRBV2	-	TRBJ2-6	CASSVVGTGANVLTF
TRBV19	-	TRBJ2-7	CASSIEGQLYEQYF
TRBV19	TRBD1	TRBJ1-5	CGTRDRYSNQPQHF
TRBV18	-	TRBJ1-1	CASSPSGWNTEAFF
TRBV4-3	-	TRBJ2-3	CASSQDPYRDTQYF
TRBV7-2	TRBD1	TRBJ2-6	CASSLLGQGSLANVLTF
TRBV2	TRBD1	TRBJ2-7	CASSEQGAEYEQYF
TRBV4-3	TRBD1	TRBJ1-2	CASSQAGGRNYGYTF
TRBV7-6	-	TRBJ1-1	CASSLVQGLGNTEAFF
TRBV18	TRBD1	TRBJ1-1	CASSPAGQGSTEAFF
TRBV6-2/TRBV6-3	-	TRBJ1-5	CASSYLWGLGQPQHF
TRBV20-1	-	TRBJ1-3	CSARDAGHEGNTIYF
TRBV30	-	TRBJ2-3	CAWREGRLTDTQYF
TRBV4-1	-	TRBJ2-2	CASSQPARDRTGELFF
TRBV7-8	-	TRBJ1-1	CASSSGPDTEAFF
TRBV12-3/TRBV12-4	-	TRBJ2-2	CASRFLTGELFF